Sequencing of this TCR beta chain was carried out in a study of OX40 agonist ivuxolimab in advanced cancers. Study context: Those enrolled were approximately 78% male, with a mean age of about 66 years and ages from roughly 20 to 90.

Notes on the study in general: Clonal expansion in partial responders at 0.1-3.0 mg/kg ranked among the lowest. On average, CD8+ T cells had more expanded clones than CD4+.

Using immunoSEQ multiplex PCR, the repertoire was profiled, and TCRdb retains in-frame clones only, with some absent. Here the sample spans some 22,000 clones, 88% being singletons. The J segment lost 4 bases and the V segment lost 3 bases, leaving 9 bases of the junction unmatched. Germline V CDR1 and CDR2: SGHDT, YYEEEE. This CDR3 has 16 amino acids. Autoimmune disease history or systemic immunosuppression disqualified patients. A word on this clone: What it binds is not known.

J is TRBJ1-2 and V is TRBV5-6; 10 nucleotides line up with TRBD1. Sequencing was performed on CD4+ or CD8+ T cells sorted from blood, taken in a trial of the OX40 agonist ivuxolimab. The clonotype originates from an adult with an advanced solid tumor such as melanoma, head and neck, liver or kidney cancer. This chain's CDR3 is CASSWNDRGQVYGYTF. CDR3 sequence (DNA): TGTGCCAGCAGCTGGAATGACAGGGGGCAGGTCTATGGCTACACCTTC.